The source of this T cell receptor beta chain is a study of blood T cell repertoires in COVID-19. Turning to the study itself: Material from acute and convalescent COVID-19 was sourced from the United States, Italy and Spain.

CDR1 and CDR2 (germline): SNHLY, FYNNEI. The CDR3 runs to 16 residues. The V gene end was trimmed by 1 base and the J gene end by 1 base; junction bases not matched to a gene: 3. TCRdb's table, derived via immunoSEQ multiplex PCR, lists solely in-frame clones and lacks some. The sample holds around 200,000 clones; roughly four fifths are singletons and the top ten take around 4.4%. This rearrangement joins TRBV2 to TRBJ2-3; TRBD2 matches 9 bases. This clonotype was sampled from a man aged 50-59 years with active or convalescent COVID-19. The sequencing input was peripheral blood. CDR3 in amino acids: CASSEGVAGGTDTQYF. DNA of the CDR3: TGTGCCAGCAGTGAAGGGGTAGCGGGAGGCACAGATACGCAGTATTTT.